This TCR beta chain originates from a study of cytomegalovirus exposure and HLA in healthy donors. Donors consisted of healthy bone marrow donors. CDR1 is SEHNR, CDR2 FQNEAQ, per germline (reference sequence). This CDR3 contains 14 residues. With 4 bases removed from V and 3 bases from J, the gap between germline ends came to 13 bases. The PCR had 60 Vbeta and 13 Jbeta primers. Sequenced by immunoSEQ multiplex PCR; TCRdb stores in-frame clones only, minus some. The table records 150,000 to 200,000 clones, 80% of them present only once. Study-level results: Based on reports, TCR beta sequences accurately predicted HLA-A and HLA-B alleles for most subjects. Analyses of presence and absence presupposed an approximately uniform sequencing depth across donors. Cytomegalovirus association was listed for approximately 160 TCR beta chains.

Comment on this clone: Its antigen is unknown.

The genes are TRBV7-9 and TRBJ2-7; D is perhaps TRBD2 (6 bases). Sample: PBMCs. The TCR sequence derives from a woman between 50 and 59 years old in good health and CMV-seropositive. CDR3: CASSYPGTLYEQYF. Here the CDR3 DNA reads TGTGCCAGCAGCTACCCAGGGACTCTCTACGAGCAGTACTTC.